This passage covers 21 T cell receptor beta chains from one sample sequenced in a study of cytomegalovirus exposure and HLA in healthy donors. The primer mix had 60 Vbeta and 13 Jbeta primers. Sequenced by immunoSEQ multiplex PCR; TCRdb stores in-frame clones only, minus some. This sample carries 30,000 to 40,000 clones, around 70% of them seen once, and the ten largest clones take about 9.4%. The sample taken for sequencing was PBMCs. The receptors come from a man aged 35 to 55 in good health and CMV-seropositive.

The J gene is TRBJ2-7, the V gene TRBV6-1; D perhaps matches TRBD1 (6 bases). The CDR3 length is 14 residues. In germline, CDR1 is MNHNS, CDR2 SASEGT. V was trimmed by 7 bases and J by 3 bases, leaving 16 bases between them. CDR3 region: CASTSGTSLYEQYF. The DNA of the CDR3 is TGTGCCAGCACCTCCGGGACATCTCTCTACGAGCAGTACTTC.

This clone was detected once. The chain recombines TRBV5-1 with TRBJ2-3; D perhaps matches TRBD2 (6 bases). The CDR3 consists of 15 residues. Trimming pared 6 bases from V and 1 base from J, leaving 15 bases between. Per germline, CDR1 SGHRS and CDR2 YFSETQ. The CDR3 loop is CASNKYGGRTDTQYF. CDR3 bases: TGCGCCAGCAACAAATACGGGGGACGCACAGATACGCAGTATTTT. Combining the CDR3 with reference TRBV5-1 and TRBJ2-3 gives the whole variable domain KAGVTQTPRYLIKTRGQQVTLSCSPISGHRSVSWYQQTPGQGLQFLFEYFSETQRNKGNFPGRFSGRQFSNSRSEMNVSTLELGDSALYLCASNKYGGRTDTQYFGPGTRLTVL.

The CDR3, as DNA: TGTGCTAGTGGTTTGTCAGGGGATCGCTACGAGCAGTACTTC. This encodes CASGLSGDRYEQYF. The V and J genes are TRBV12-5 and TRBJ2-7; D is possibly TRBD1 (6 bases). Looked up from germline, CDR1 is LGHNT and CDR2 is FRNRAP. The germline V and J ends were trimmed by 2 bases and 3 bases, with 11 bases remaining between them. This CDR3 spans 14 amino acids.

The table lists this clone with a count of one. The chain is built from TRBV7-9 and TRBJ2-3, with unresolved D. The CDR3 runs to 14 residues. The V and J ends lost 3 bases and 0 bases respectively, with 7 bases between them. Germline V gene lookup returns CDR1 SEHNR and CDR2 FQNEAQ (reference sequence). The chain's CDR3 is CASSFPPSTDTQYF. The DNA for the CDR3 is TGTGCCAGCAGCTTTCCTCCTAGCACAGATACGCAGTATTTT.

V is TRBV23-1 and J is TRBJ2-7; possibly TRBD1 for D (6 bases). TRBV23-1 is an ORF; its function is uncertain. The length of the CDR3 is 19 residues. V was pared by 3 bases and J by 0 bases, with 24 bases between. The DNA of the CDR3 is TGCGCCAGCAGTCATAAGGGCCCCGTCGACAGGCCCGTCTCCTACGAGCAGTACTTC. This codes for CASSHKGPVDRPVSYEQYF.

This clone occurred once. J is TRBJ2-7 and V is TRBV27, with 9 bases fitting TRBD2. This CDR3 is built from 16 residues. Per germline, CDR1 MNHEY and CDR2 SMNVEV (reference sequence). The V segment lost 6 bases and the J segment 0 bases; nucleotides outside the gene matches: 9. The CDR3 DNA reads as TGTGCCAGCAGCCCCTTTGCGGGGGGGCTCTCCTACGAGCAGTACTTC. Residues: CASSPFAGGLSYEQYF.

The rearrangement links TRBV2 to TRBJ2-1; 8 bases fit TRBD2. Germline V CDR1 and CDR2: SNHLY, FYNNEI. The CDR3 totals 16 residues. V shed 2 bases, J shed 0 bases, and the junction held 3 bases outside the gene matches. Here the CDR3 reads CASSERGTSSYNEQFF. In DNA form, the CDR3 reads TGTGCCAGCAGTGAAAGGGGGACTAGCTCCTACAATGAGCAGTTCTTC.

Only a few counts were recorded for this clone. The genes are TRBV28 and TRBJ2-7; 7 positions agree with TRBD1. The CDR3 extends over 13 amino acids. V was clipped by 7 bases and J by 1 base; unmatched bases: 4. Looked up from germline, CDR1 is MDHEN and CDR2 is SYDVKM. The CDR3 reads CASKKTGSYEQYF. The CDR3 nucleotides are TGTGCCAGCAAAAAGACAGGGTCCTACGAGCAGTACTTC.

As DNA, the CDR3 is TGCGCCAGCAGCGCTGGACAGGGGGGCTGGAATCAGCCCCAGCATTTT. The encoded protein is CASSAGQGGWNQPQHF. The chain is built from TRBV4-1 and TRBJ1-5; 10 nucleotides align to TRBD1. V was pared by 5 bases and J by 4 bases, with 8 bases of the junction left unmatched. The germline CDR1 and CDR2 sequences are MGHRA and YSYEKL. This CDR3 is built from 16 residues.

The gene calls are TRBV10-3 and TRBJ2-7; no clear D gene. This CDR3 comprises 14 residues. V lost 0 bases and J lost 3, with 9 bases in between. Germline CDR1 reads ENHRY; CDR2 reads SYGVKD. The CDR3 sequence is CAISESVGDYEQYF. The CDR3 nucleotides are TGTGCCATCAGTGAGTCGGTAGGAGACTACGAGCAGTACTTC.

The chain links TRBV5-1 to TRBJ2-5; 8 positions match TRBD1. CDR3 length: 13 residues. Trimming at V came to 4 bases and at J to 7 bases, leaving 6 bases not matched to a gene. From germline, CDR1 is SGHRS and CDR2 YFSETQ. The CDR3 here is CASSKDRDATQYF. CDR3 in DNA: TGCGCCAGCAGCAAGGACAGGGATGCGACCCAGTACTTC.

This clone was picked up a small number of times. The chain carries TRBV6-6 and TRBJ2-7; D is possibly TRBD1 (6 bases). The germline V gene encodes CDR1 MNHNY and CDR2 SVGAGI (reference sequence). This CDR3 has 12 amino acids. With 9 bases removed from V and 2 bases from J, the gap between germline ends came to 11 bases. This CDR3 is CASTGKTYEQYF. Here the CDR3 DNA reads TGTGCCAGTACAGGGAAAACCTACGAGCAGTACTTC.

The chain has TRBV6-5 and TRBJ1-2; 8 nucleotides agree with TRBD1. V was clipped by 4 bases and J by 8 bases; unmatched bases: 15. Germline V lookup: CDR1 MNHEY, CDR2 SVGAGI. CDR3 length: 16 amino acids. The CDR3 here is CASSSLDREGFKGYTF. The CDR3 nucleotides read TGTGCCAGCAGTTCCTTGGACAGGGAAGGGTTCAAGGGCTACACCTTC.

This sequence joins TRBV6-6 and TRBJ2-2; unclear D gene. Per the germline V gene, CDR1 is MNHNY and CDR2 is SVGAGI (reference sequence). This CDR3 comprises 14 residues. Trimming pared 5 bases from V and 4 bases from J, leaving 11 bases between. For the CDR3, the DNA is TGTGCCAGCAGTCCACGGTCGGGCACCGGGGAGCTGTTTTTT. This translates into CASSPRSGTGELFF.

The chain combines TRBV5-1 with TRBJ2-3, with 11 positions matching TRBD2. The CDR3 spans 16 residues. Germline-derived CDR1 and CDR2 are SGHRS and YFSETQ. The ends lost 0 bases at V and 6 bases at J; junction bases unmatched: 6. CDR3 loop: CASSLAPLAGEDTQYF. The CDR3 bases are TGCGCCAGCAGCTTGGCCCCACTAGCGGGGGAGGATACGCAGTATTTT.

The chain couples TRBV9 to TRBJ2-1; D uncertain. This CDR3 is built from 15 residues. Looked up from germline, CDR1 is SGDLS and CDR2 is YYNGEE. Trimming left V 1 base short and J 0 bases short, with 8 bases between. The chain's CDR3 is CASSVSPSSYNEQFF. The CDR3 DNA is TGTGCCAGCAGCGTATCCCCCAGCTCCTACAATGAGCAGTTCTTC.

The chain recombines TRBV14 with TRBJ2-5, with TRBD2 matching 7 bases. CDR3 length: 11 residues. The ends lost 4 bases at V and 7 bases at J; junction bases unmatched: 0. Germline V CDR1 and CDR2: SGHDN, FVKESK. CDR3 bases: TGTGCCAGCAGCCCGGGGGGGACCCAGTACTTC. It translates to CASSPGGTQYF.

The CDR3 is CASSPGERRTEAFF. The CDR3 nucleotides are TGTGCCAGCTCACCAGGGGAGAGACGGACTGAAGCTTTCTTT. This chain connects TRBV18 to TRBJ1-1, with unresolved D. Germline loops: CDR1 KGHSH, CDR2 LQKENI. The V gene lost 2 bases and the J gene lost 5 bases, with 12 bases spanning the gap. The CDR3 is 14 residues long.

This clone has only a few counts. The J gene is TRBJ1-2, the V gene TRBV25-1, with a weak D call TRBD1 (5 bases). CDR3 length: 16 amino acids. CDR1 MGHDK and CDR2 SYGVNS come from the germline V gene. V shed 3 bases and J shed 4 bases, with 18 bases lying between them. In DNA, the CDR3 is TGTGCCAGCAGTGACCCGGGACTCTCGGGGAGCTATGGCTACACCTTC. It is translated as CASSDPGLSGSYGYTF.

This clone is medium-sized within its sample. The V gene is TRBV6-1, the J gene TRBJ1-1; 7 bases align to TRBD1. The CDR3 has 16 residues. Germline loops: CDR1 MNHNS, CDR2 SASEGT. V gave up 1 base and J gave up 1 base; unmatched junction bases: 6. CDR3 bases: TGTGCCAGCAGTGAAGTGACGACAGGGAGGAACACTGAAGCTTTCTTT. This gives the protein CASSEVTTGRNTEAFF.

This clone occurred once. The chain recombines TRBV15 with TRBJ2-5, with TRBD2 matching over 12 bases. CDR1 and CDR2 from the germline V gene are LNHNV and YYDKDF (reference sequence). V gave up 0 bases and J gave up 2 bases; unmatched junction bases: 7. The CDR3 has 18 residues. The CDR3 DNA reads TGTGCCACCAGCAGAGATGAAGTTGGACTAGCGGGGCAAGAGACCCAGTACTTC. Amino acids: CATSRDEVGLAGQETQYF.